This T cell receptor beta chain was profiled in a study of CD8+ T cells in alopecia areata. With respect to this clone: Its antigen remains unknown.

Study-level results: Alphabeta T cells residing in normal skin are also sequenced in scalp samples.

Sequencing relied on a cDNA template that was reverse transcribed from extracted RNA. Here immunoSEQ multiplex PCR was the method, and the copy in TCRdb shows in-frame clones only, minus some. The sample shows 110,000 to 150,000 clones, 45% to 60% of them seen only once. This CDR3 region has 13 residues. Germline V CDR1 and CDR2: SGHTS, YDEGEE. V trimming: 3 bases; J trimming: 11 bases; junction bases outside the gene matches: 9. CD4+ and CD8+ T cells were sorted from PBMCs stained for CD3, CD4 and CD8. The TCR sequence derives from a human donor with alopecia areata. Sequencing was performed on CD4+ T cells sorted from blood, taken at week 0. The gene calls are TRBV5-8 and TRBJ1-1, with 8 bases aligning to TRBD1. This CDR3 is CASSWDRPQVAFF. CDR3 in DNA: TGTGCCAGCAGCTGGGACAGGCCGCAGGTGGCTTTCTTT. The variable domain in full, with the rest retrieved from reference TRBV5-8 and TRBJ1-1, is EAGVTQSPTHLIKTRGQQATLRCSPISGHTSVYWYQQALGLGLQFLLWYDEGEERNRGNFPPRFSGRQFPNYSSELNVNALELEDSALYLCASSWDRPQVAFFGQGTRLTVV.